This TCR beta chain came from a study of CD8 T cells in Susac syndrome. Random-hexamer reverse transcription was applied to roughly 0.5 to 1 ug RNA. Amplification of TCR beta CDR3 used immunoSEQ multiplex PCR across 54 Vbeta and 13 Jbeta. Via MiXCR, TCRdb re-called the immunoSEQ multiplex PCR reads, giving one row per CDR3 protein. Of under 95,000 distinct CDR3 sequences listed, over 90% are singletons. Germline CDR1 MNHNS, CDR2 SASEGT. The CDR3 covers 14 residues. The V gene lost 1 base and the J gene lost 4 bases, with 9 bases spanning the gap. The recently defined diagnostic criteria for definite or probable disease were met by the Susac syndrome patients. TEMRA cells were FACS-enriched, unlike CD8+ and CD4+ T cells, which were negatively isolated.

This clonotype was sampled from a human donor with Susac syndrome. Input material: CD4+ T cells from PBMCs. The chain employs TRBV6-1 and TRBJ2-3, with D possibly matching TRBD1 (6 bases). CDR3 in DNA: TGTGCCAGCAGTGAAGGAGAGGGGGCAGATACGCAGTATTTT. Protein: CASSEGEGADTQYF.